These T cell receptor beta chains were read from a single sample in a study of response to subunit inactivated influenza vaccine. TCRdb itself ran the RT-PCR reads through MiXCR, one entry per CDR3 protein. The data contain around 480,000 distinct CDR3 sequences, approximately 15% of them singletons. Here the sequenced sample was CD4+ T cells sorted from PBMCs, taken around 25 months after vaccination. All receptors come from a man between 50 and 70 years old who received an inactivated influenza vaccine. Both conserved end residues are part of each CDR3. The D gene is left open where the match is weak. Only some rows state a clone size, as once, few, many or a class for expanded clones.

.	TRBV28	TRBJ1-2	.	CASSDRTYGYTF	TGTGCCAGCAGCGACAGGACCTATGGCTACACCTTC
.	TRBV3-1	TRBJ2-2	.	CASSPKGHSTGELFF	TGTGCCAGCAGCCCAAAGGGGCACTCTACCGGGGAGCTGTTTTTT
.	TRBV5-1	TRBJ1-2	.	CASRGGYTF	TGCGCCAGCAGAGGTGGCTACACCTTC
.	TRBV12-3/TRBV12-4	TRBJ1-3	few	CASRQQGISGNTIYF	TGTGCCAGCAGACAACAGGGAATCTCTGGAAACACCATATATTTT
TRBD1	TRBV4-1	TRBJ2-4	many	CASSQEVQGWNIQYF	TGCGCCAGCAGCCAAGAAGTACAGGGGTGGAACATTCAGTACTTC
.	TRBV7-9	TRBJ2-7	.	CASSLAGANSYEQYF	TGTGCCAGCAGCTTAGCAGGGGCGAACTCCTACGAGCAGTACTTC
TRBD1	TRBV11-2	TRBJ2-5	few	CASSLRQGASLKGRETQYF	TGTGCCAGCAGCCTACGACAGGGGGCGAGTTTGAAGGGAAGAGAGACCCAGTACTTC
.	TRBV6-2/TRBV6-3	TRBJ1-2	.	CASTITPDSRAYGYTF	TGTGCCAGCACCATAACCCCGGACAGCAGGGCCTATGGCTACACCTTC
.	TRBV7-3	TRBJ2-7	many	CASSLSIDTTTKQYF	TGTGCCAGCAGCTTAAGTATCGACACAACTACGAAGCAGTACTTC
TRBD1	TRBV5-1	TRBJ2-5	.	CASSRTGTGSQETQYF	TGCGCCAGCAGCAGAACCGGGACAGGAAGCCAAGAGACCCAGTACTTC
TRBD1	TRBV20-1	TRBJ2-7	few	CSARALGTGGYEQYF	TGCAGTGCTAGAGCGTTAGGGACAGGGGGCTACGAGCAGTACTTC
.	TRBV20-1	TRBJ2-7	.	CSAIKTVTSYEQYF	TGCAGTGCTATAAAGACAGTCACCTCCTACGAGCAGTACTTC
TRBD1	TRBV12-3/TRBV12-4	TRBJ2-4	few	CASSSTGVMDIQYF	TGTGCCAGCAGTTCTACAGGGGTAATGGACATTCAGTACTTC